A selection of T cell receptor beta chains follows, all from one sample in a study of blood T cell repertoires in COVID-19. TCRdb's table, derived via immunoSEQ multiplex PCR, lists solely in-frame clones and lacks some. The repertoire consists of roughly 220,000 clones, with roughly 89% occurring once and the leading ten covering approximately 6.2%. The specimen sequenced was PBMCs or T cells enriched from blood (not recorded which). These receptors were obtained from a woman aged 40-49 years who had recovered from COVID-19. Both conserved end residues are part of each CDR3. Fields, in order: D gene, clone size, J gene, V gene, CDR3 DNA, CDR3 protein. The D gene is left open where the match is weak. Clone size appears in some rows only: once, few, many, or a class for an expanded clone.

d_call: TRBD1; clone_size: .; j_call: TRBJ1-6; v_call: TRBV29-1; cdr3_nt: TGCAGCGTTCGGGGGACAGGGGAGAATTCACCCCTCCACTTT; cdr3_aa: CSVRGTGENSPLHF
d_call: TRBD2; clone_size: .; j_call: TRBJ2-1; v_call: TRBV28; cdr3_nt: TGTGCCAGCAGTCAATATCCGGGACTAGCGGGAGACGATGAGCAGTTCTTC; cdr3_aa: CASSQYPGLAGDDEQFF
d_call: .; clone_size: once; j_call: TRBJ1-2; v_call: TRBV18; cdr3_nt: TGTGCCAGCTCCCCCCTCTATGGCTACACCTTC; cdr3_aa: CASSPLYGYTF
d_call: TRBD1; clone_size: .; j_call: TRBJ1-1; v_call: TRBV13; cdr3_nt: TGTGCCAGCAGCTCCAGGGGGCTGAACACTGAAGCTTTCTTT; cdr3_aa: CASSSRGLNTEAFF
d_call: .; clone_size: .; j_call: TRBJ2-5; v_call: TRBV28; cdr3_nt: TGTGCCAGCAGTTTAGCGGCCCCACAAGAGACCCAGTACTTC; cdr3_aa: CASSLAAPQETQYF
d_call: .; clone_size: .; j_call: TRBJ1-2; v_call: TRBV27; cdr3_nt: TGTGCCAGCAGTTTAGCCGGGGGTGAATTTGATGGCTACACCTTC; cdr3_aa: CASSLAGGEFDGYTF
d_call: TRBD1; clone_size: few; j_call: TRBJ1-2; v_call: TRBV5-6; cdr3_nt: TGTGCCAGCAGCTTGTGGGGGACAGGGGAAGCCTATGGCTACACCTTC; cdr3_aa: CASSLWGTGEAYGYTF
d_call: .; clone_size: few; j_call: TRBJ2-3; v_call: TRBV7-3; cdr3_nt: TGTGCCAGCAGCTCCGCTTTTTCCAGAGATACGCAGTATTTT; cdr3_aa: CASSSAFSRDTQYF
d_call: .; clone_size: .; j_call: TRBJ1-2; v_call: TRBV2; cdr3_nt: TGTGCCAGCAGTAACTATCCCAACTATGGCTACACCTTC; cdr3_aa: CASSNYPNYGYTF
d_call: TRBD2; clone_size: .; j_call: TRBJ2-1; v_call: TRBV9; cdr3_nt: TGTGCCAGCAGCTCAGCTCGGGGGGGCTACAATGAGCAGTTCTTC; cdr3_aa: CASSSARGGYNEQFF
d_call: TRBD1; clone_size: .; j_call: TRBJ1-2; v_call: TRBV3-1/TRBV3-2; cdr3_nt: TGTGCCAGCAGCCAGACCGGGACAGGATTAGATGGCTACACCTTC; cdr3_aa: CASSQTGTGLDGYTF
d_call: TRBD1; clone_size: few; j_call: TRBJ2-2; v_call: TRBV6-5; cdr3_nt: TGTGCCAGCAGTAGACAGGGGGAGGCCACCGGGGAGCTGTTTTTT; cdr3_aa: CASSRQGEATGELFF
d_call: TRBD1; clone_size: once; j_call: TRBJ1-1; v_call: TRBV14; cdr3_nt: TGTGCCAGCAGCAAAATTACAGGGGGCAGAGGGAACACTGAAGCTTTCTTT; cdr3_aa: CASSKITGGRGNTEAFF
d_call: TRBD1; clone_size: .; j_call: TRBJ2-6; v_call: TRBV7-3; cdr3_nt: TGTGCCAGCAGCCGGACAGGGGGGTCTGGGGCCAACGTCCTGACTTTC; cdr3_aa: CASSRTGGSGANVLTF
d_call: .; clone_size: .; j_call: TRBJ2-1; v_call: TRBV4-1; cdr3_nt: TGCGCCAGCAGCCACCGAGGTGTGAACTCCTACAATGAGCAGTTCTTC; cdr3_aa: CASSHRGVNSYNEQFF
d_call: TRBD2; clone_size: .; j_call: TRBJ2-5; v_call: TRBV5-1; cdr3_nt: TGCGCCAGCAGCTTGGGACTAGCGGGACCTGTAGAGACCCAGTACTTC; cdr3_aa: CASSLGLAGPVETQYF
d_call: TRBD2; clone_size: .; j_call: TRBJ2-7; v_call: TRBV29-1; cdr3_nt: TGCAGCGCCGCGGGAGGGCGCTCCTACGAGCAGTACTTC; cdr3_aa: CSAAGGRSYEQYF
d_call: .; clone_size: .; j_call: TRBJ1-1; v_call: TRBV7-8; cdr3_nt: TGTGCCAGCAGCTTAGGAACAGGATCTTTGAACACTGAAGCTTTCTTT; cdr3_aa: CASSLGTGSLNTEAFF
d_call: TRBD1; clone_size: .; j_call: TRBJ2-7; v_call: TRBV7-9; cdr3_nt: TGTGCCAGCAGCTTAGGGGGACAGAACTACGAGCAGTACTTC; cdr3_aa: CASSLGGQNYEQYF
d_call: .; clone_size: .; j_call: TRBJ2-2; v_call: TRBV18; cdr3_nt: TGTGCCAGCTCACCCCAGGCTTCAGGGTACACCGGGGAGCTGTTTTTT; cdr3_aa: CASSPQASGYTGELFF
d_call: .; clone_size: .; j_call: TRBJ1-2; v_call: TRBV30; cdr3_nt: TGTGCCTGGAGGTACAGGACAGTATCTAACTATGGCTACACCTTC; cdr3_aa: CAWRYRTVSNYGYTF
d_call: .; clone_size: .; j_call: TRBJ1-5; v_call: TRBV19; cdr3_nt: TGTGCCAGTACGTCCCGGGAGCTGAATCAGCCCCAGCATTTT; cdr3_aa: CASTSRELNQPQHF
d_call: .; clone_size: .; j_call: TRBJ2-2; v_call: TRBV3-1/TRBV3-2; cdr3_nt: TGTGCCAGCAGCCAAGCAGGGGCCGGGGAGCTGTTTTTT; cdr3_aa: CASSQAGAGELFF
d_call: TRBD1; clone_size: .; j_call: TRBJ1-1; v_call: TRBV27; cdr3_nt: TGTGCCAGCAGCCAGGACAGGCCTACTGAAGCTTTCTTT; cdr3_aa: CASSQDRPTEAFF
d_call: TRBD2; clone_size: .; j_call: TRBJ2-1; v_call: TRBV5-1; cdr3_nt: TGCGCCAGCGCTATGGGACTAGATGACTACAATGAGCAGTTCTTC; cdr3_aa: CASAMGLDDYNEQFF
d_call: TRBD2; clone_size: .; j_call: TRBJ2-1; v_call: TRBV27; cdr3_nt: TGTGCCAGCAGTTTCCGCCGACTAGCTTCCTACAATGAGCAGTTCTTC; cdr3_aa: CASSFRRLASYNEQFF
d_call: TRBD1; clone_size: .; j_call: TRBJ1-4; v_call: TRBV30; cdr3_nt: TGTGCCTGGAGTGTATCCGGGACAGGGGTTTTGGAAAAACTGTTTTTT; cdr3_aa: CAWSVSGTGVLEKLFF
d_call: TRBD1; clone_size: .; j_call: TRBJ1-2; v_call: TRBV19; cdr3_nt: TGTGCCAGTAGCAGAAACAGGGGGGAGATAGGGATGGATGGCTACACCTTC; cdr3_aa: CASSRNRGEIGMDGYTF
d_call: .; clone_size: once; j_call: TRBJ2-1; v_call: TRBV9; cdr3_nt: TGTGCCAGCAGCCCTCCTAGCGCCTGGCAGTTCTTC; cdr3_aa: CASSPPSAWQFF
d_call: TRBD2; clone_size: .; j_call: TRBJ2-3; v_call: TRBV6-4; cdr3_nt: TGTGCCAGCAGTCCCGGGACTAGCGGCACAGATACGCAGTATTTT; cdr3_aa: CASSPGTSGTDTQYF
d_call: .; clone_size: .; j_call: TRBJ1-2; v_call: TRBV2; cdr3_nt: TGTGCCAGCAGCGAGGGAGGGAGGTATGGCTACACCTTC; cdr3_aa: CASSEGGRYGYTF
d_call: .; clone_size: once; j_call: TRBJ2-1; v_call: TRBV6-1; cdr3_nt: TGTGCCAGCACCCAAGACGGGAGCTCCTACAATGAGCAGTTCTTC; cdr3_aa: CASTQDGSSYNEQFF
d_call: TRBD1; clone_size: .; j_call: TRBJ1-1; v_call: TRBV6-5; cdr3_nt: TGTGCCAGCTCCGGGACAGTTAACACTGAAGCTTTCTTT; cdr3_aa: CASSGTVNTEAFF
d_call: TRBD2; clone_size: .; j_call: TRBJ2-1; v_call: TRBV7-3; cdr3_nt: TGTGCCAGCAGCCAACTAGCGGGAGGCGGCGGTGAGCAGTTCTTC; cdr3_aa: CASSQLAGGGGEQFF
d_call: TRBD2; clone_size: .; j_call: TRBJ2-2; v_call: TRBV2; cdr3_nt: TGTGCCAGCAGGATGGGACTAGCGGAAAACACCGGGGAGCTGTTTTTT; cdr3_aa: CASRMGLAENTGELFF
d_call: .; clone_size: .; j_call: TRBJ2-1; v_call: TRBV28; cdr3_nt: TGTGCCAGCAGTTTATTAGGGGCCGCCGGGAATGAGCAGTTCTTC; cdr3_aa: CASSLLGAAGNEQFF
d_call: .; clone_size: .; j_call: TRBJ1-4; v_call: TRBV28; cdr3_nt: TGTGCCAGCAGTAGGGGGAGATCGGGTGAAAAACTGTTTTTT; cdr3_aa: CASSRGRSGEKLFF
d_call: .; clone_size: .; j_call: TRBJ2-7; v_call: TRBV5-8; cdr3_nt: TGTGCCAGCAGCCTGGGGCAGGTCTCCGAGCAGTACTTC; cdr3_aa: CASSLGQVSEQYF
d_call: TRBD1; clone_size: .; j_call: TRBJ1-1; v_call: TRBV6-5; cdr3_nt: TGTGCCAGCAGTTCATTGGGACAGGAAGCTTTCTTT; cdr3_aa: CASSSLGQEAFF